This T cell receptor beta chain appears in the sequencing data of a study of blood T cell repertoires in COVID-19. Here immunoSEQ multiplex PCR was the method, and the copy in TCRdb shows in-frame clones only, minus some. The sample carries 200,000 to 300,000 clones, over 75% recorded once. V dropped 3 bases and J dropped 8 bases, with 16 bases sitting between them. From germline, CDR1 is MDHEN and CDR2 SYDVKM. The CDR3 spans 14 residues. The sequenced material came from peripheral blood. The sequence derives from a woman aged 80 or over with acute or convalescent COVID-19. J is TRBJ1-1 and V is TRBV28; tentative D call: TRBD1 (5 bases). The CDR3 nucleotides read TGTGCCAGCAGTTTCGCGTCCAGGGATAACGAAGCTTTCTTT. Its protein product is CASSFASRDNEAFF.